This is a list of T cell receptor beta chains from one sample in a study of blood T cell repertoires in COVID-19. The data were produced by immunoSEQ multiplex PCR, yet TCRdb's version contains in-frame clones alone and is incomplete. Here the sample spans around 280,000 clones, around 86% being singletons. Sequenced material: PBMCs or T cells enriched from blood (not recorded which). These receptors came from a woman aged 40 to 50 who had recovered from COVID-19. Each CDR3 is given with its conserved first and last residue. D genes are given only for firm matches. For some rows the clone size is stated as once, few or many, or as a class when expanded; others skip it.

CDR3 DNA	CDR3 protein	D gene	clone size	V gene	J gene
TGCGCCAGCAGCTCCCAGGCGAACACTGAAGCTTTCTTT	CASSSQANTEAFF	.	.	TRBV5-1	TRBJ1-1
TGTGCCAGTAACGGATCCCGAAGAGGTAACTATGGCTACACCTTC	CASNGSRRGNYGYTF	.	.	TRBV19	TRBJ1-2
TGTGCCAGCAGCGTAGATCAGGATGAGCAGTTCTTC	CASSVDQDEQFF	.	.	TRBV9	TRBJ2-1
TGTGCCAGCAGCTTGGGAGGAGCGCAACGTAATGAGCAGTTCTTC	CASSLGGAQRNEQFF	.	.	TRBV7-3	TRBJ2-1
TGTGCCAGCAGATCCCGACAGGGAACTGGAAACACCATATATTTT	CASRSRQGTGNTIYF	TRBD1	.	TRBV7-9	TRBJ1-3
TGTGCCAGCCACCCTACCGGGACATCCTCCTACGAGCAGTACTTC	CASHPTGTSSYEQYF	.	.	TRBV6-5	TRBJ2-7
TGTGCCAGCTCCCCTACCGTTTCTCAGGTGAACACTGAAGCTTTCTTT	CASSPTVSQVNTEAFF	.	.	TRBV2	TRBJ1-1
TGTGCCAGCCGGGACACCGACACCGGGGAGCTGTTTTTT	CASRDTDTGELFF	.	.	TRBV2	TRBJ2-2
TGTGCCAGTTCCTGGGGACAGAACACCGGGGAGCTGTTTTTT	CASSWGQNTGELFF	.	.	TRBV9	TRBJ2-2
TGTGCCAGCAGTAATGTAAGGGGCTCTGGAAACACCATATATTTT	CASSNVRGSGNTIYF	.	.	TRBV6-5	TRBJ1-3
TGTGCCAGCAGTTATGACAGACGCACAGATACGCAGTATTTT	CASSYDRRTDTQYF	.	.	TRBV2	TRBJ2-3
TGTGCCAGCAGCCCCGCACAGGGTAGCTATGGCTACACCTTC	CASSPAQGSYGYTF	.	.	TRBV7-2	TRBJ1-2
TGTGCCAGCAGTTACTCGATACTAGCAGGCAATGAGCAGTTCTTC	CASSYSILAGNEQFF	.	.	TRBV6-5	TRBJ2-1
TGTGCCAGCAGCTTAACCGGGAACACTGAAGCTTTCTTT	CASSLTGNTEAFF	.	.	TRBV11-3	TRBJ1-1
TGTGCCAGCAGCCCTGACAGGTCCGCCTTCTATGGCTACACCTTC	CASSPDRSAFYGYTF	.	.	TRBV11-2	TRBJ1-2
TGTGCCAGCAGCTCCTCGCCGACAGGGGCCTACGAGCAGTACTTC	CASSSSPTGAYEQYF	TRBD1	.	TRBV7-9	TRBJ2-7
TGTGCCAGCAGTAGCAGTTACAGGGAGAGGAACACTGAAGCTTTCTTT	CASSSSYRERNTEAFF	.	.	TRBV6-2/TRBV6-3	TRBJ1-1
TGTGCCAGCTCACTTGACAGGAACTATGGCTACACCTTC	CASSLDRNYGYTF	.	.	TRBV18	TRBJ1-2
TGTGCCAGTAGTGTAGGGACAGCGTATAGAATCAGCAATCAGCCCCAGCATTTT	CASSVGTAYRISNQPQHF	TRBD1	.	TRBV19	TRBJ1-5
TGTGCCAGTAACCGGGAAAACACTGAAGCTTTCTTT	CASNRENTEAFF	.	.	TRBV19	TRBJ1-1
TGTGCCATCATTTGGGTTAAGACTAGCGGGTCGAGCTCCTACGAGCAGTACTTC	CAIIWVKTSGSSSYEQYF	TRBD2	.	TRBV10-3	TRBJ2-7
TGTGCTAGTGGTCTGGACTTGAACAATGAGCAGTTCTTC	CASGLDLNNEQFF	.	.	TRBV12-5	TRBJ2-1
TGTGCCAGCAGCCCAGCGGGGGCTGGTGGAAACACCATATATTTT	CASSPAGAGGNTIYF	.	.	TRBV7-2	TRBJ1-3
TGTGCCAGCAGTCCCGCGGGGAACAACTATGGCTACACCTTC	CASSPAGNNYGYTF	.	.	TRBV2	TRBJ1-2
TGTGCCAGCAGTCCCGGTCTGAACAATCAGCCCCAGCATTTT	CASSPGLNNQPQHF	.	once	TRBV27	TRBJ1-5
TGTGCCAGCTCACCACCCGGGACAGGGGAGAACACTGAAGCTTTCTTT	CASSPPGTGENTEAFF	TRBD1	.	TRBV18	TRBJ1-1
TGTGCCAGTAGTCCCCCCTCCAGGAATTACGAGCAGTACTTC	CASSPPSRNYEQYF	.	.	TRBV19	TRBJ2-7
TGTGCCAGCAGTCCCCTGGGGAGGGGCGATGGCTACACCTTC	CASSPLGRGDGYTF	.	.	TRBV6-5	TRBJ1-2
TGCGCCAGCAGCTCAGGGACAGAGGGATACACCTTC	CASSSGTEGYTF	TRBD1	.	TRBV5-1	TRBJ1-2
TGTGCCAGCAGCTATACAGGGGCCATTGAAGCTTTCTTT	CASSYTGAIEAFF	TRBD1	once	TRBV5-5	TRBJ1-1
TGTGCCAGCTCACCAACGGCAGGGGGCAATCAGCCCCAGCATTTT	CASSPTAGGNQPQHF	.	.	TRBV18	TRBJ1-5
TGTGCCAGCAGTTCGGACAGGGTTTTTCAGCCCCAGCATTTT	CASSSDRVFQPQHF	TRBD1	.	TRBV6-2/TRBV6-3	TRBJ1-5
TGTGCCAGCTCAAGCTCCTCCGCAGATACGCAGTATTTT	CASSSSSADTQYF	.	.	TRBV6-5	TRBJ2-3
TGTGCCAGCAGCTTAGGAGCGGGAGGGCCAGATACGCAGTATTTT	CASSLGAGGPDTQYF	TRBD2	.	TRBV7-2	TRBJ2-3
TGTGCCAGCAGACCACTAGGGCCCCAAAACATTCAGTACTTC	CASRPLGPQNIQYF	.	.	TRBV27	TRBJ2-4
TGTGCCAGCAGCTCCAGAGGGAACACCGGGGAGCTGTTTTTT	CASSSRGNTGELFF	.	.	TRBV13	TRBJ2-2
TGTGCCTGGAGTGTACTGGGAGGGAACTATGGCTACACCTTC	CAWSVLGGNYGYTF	.	.	TRBV30	TRBJ1-2